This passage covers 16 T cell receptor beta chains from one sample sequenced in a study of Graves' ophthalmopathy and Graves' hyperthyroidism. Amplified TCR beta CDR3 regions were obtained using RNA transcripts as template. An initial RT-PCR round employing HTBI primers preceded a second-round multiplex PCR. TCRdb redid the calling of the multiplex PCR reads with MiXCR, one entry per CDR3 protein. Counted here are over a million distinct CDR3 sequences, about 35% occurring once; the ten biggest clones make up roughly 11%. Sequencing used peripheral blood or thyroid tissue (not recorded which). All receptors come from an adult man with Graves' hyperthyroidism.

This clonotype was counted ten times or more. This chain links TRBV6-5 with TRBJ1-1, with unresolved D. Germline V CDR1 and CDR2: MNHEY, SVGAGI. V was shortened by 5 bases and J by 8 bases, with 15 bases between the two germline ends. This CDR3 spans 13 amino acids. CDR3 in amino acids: CASSPKREREAFF. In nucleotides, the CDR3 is TGTGCCAGCAGTCCTAAGCGCGAACGAGAAGCTTTCTTT.

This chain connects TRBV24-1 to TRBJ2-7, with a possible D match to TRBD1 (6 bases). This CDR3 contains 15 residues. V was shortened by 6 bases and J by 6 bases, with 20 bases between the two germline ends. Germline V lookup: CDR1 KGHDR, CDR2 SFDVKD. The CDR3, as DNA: TGTGCCACCAGTCCCACTACTACAGGGTTCGGCGAGCAGTACTTC. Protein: CATSPTTTGFGEQYF.

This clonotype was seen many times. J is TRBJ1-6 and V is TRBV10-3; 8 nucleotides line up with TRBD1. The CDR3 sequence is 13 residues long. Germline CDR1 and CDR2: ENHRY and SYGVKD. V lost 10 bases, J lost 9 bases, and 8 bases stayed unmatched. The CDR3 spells CASQGQVISPLHF. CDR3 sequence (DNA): TGTGCCAGTCAGGGACAGGTTATTTCACCCCTCCACTTT.

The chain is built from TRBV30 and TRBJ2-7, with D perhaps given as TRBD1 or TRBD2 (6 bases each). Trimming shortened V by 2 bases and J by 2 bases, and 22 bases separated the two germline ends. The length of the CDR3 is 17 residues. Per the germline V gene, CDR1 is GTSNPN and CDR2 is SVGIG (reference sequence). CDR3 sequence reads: CAWSRGPLGTHAYEQYF. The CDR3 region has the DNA TGTGCCTGGAGTCGGGGGCCCCTCGGGACTCACGCCTACGAGCAGTACTTC.

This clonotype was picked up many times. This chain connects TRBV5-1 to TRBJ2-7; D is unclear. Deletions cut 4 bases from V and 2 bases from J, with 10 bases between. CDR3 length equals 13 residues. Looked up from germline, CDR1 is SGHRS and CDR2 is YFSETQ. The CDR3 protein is CASSQSTPYEQYF. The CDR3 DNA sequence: TGCGCCAGCAGCCAAAGCACACCCTACGAGCAGTACTTC.

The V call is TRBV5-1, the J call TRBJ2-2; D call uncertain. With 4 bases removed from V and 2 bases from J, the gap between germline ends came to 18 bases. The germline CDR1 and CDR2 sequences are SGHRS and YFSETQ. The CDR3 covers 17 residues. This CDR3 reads CASSVRTRDPNTGELFF. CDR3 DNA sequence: TGCGCCAGCAGCGTCAGAACAAGAGATCCTAACACCGGGGAGCTGTTTTTT.

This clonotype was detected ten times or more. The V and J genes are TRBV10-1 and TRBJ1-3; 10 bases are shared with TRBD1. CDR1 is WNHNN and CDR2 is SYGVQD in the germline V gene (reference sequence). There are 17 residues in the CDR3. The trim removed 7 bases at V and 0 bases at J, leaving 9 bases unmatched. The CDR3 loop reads CASIPGQGHSSGNTIYF. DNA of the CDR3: TGCGCCAGCATACCGGGACAGGGGCACAGCTCTGGAAACACCATATATTTT.

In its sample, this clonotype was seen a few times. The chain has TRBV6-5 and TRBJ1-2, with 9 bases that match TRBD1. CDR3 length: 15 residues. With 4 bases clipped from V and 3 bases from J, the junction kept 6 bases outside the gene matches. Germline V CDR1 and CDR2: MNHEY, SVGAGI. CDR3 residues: CASSSPGTGHYGYTF. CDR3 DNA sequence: TGTGCCAGCAGTTCGCCCGGGACAGGGCACTATGGCTACACCTTC.

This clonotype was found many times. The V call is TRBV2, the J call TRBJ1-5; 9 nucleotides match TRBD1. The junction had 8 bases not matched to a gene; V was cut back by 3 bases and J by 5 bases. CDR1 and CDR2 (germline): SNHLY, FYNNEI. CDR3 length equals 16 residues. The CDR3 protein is CASSEGDRVGDQPQHF. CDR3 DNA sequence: TGTGCCAGCAGTGAGGGGGACAGGGTAGGGGATCAGCCCCAGCATTTT.

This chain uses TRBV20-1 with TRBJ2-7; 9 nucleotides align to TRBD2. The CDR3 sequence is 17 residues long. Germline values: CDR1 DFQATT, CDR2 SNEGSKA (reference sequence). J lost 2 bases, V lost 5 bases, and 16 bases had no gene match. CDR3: CSASLGSRLAATYEQYF. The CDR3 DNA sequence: TGCAGTGCTTCCCTGGGCTCCCGACTAGCGGCGACCTACGAGCAGTACTTC.

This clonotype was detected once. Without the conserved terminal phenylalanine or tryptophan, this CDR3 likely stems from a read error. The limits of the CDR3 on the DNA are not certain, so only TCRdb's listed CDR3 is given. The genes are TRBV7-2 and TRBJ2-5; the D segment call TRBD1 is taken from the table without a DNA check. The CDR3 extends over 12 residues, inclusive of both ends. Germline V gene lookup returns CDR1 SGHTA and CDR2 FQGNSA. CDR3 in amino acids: CASSLGGYTFGS.

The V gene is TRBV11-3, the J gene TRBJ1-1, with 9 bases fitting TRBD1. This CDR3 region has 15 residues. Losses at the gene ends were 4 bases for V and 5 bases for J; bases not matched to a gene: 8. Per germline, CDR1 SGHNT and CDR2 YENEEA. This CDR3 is CASSSSDRGGTEAFF. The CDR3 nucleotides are TGTGCCAGCAGCTCGTCGGACAGGGGTGGTACTGAAGCTTTCTTT.

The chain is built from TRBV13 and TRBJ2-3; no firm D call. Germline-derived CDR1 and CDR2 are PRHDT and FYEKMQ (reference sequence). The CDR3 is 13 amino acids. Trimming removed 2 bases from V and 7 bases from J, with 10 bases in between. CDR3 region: CASSLYRIYTQYF. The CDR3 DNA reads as TGTGCCAGCAGCTTATACCGGATCTATACGCAGTATTTT.

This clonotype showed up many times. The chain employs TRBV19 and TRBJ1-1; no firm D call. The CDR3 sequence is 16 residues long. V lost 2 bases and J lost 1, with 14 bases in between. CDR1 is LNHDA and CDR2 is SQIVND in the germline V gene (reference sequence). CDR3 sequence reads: CASSITRTLKNTEAFF. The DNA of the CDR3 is TGTGCCAGTAGTATAACCCGGACCCTGAAGAACACTGAAGCTTTCTTT. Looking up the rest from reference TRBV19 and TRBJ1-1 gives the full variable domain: DGGITQSPKYLFRKEGQNVTLSCEQNLNHDAMYWYRQDPGQGLRLIYYSQIVNDFQKGDIAEGYSVSREKKESFPLTVTSAQKNPTAFYLCASSITRTLKNTEAFFGQGTRLTVV.

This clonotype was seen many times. As DNA, the CDR3 is TGTGCCAGCAGCGGCCGAGGGGATGTCGGGAAGACCCAGTACTTC. Translation: CASSGRGDVGKTQYF. V usage is TRBV7-6 and J usage is TRBJ2-5, with D tentatively TRBD1 or TRBD2 (5 bases each). The CDR3 contains 15 residues. Trimming stripped 5 bases from V and 6 bases from J, with 19 bases between. Germline lookup yields CDR1 SGHVS and CDR2 FNYEAQ. Looking up the rest from reference TRBV7-6 and TRBJ2-5 gives the full variable domain: GAGVSQSPRYKVTKRGQDVALRCDPISGHVSLYWYRQALGQGPEFLTYFNYEAQQDKSGLPNDRFSAERPEGSISTLTIQRTEQRDSAMYRCASSGRGDVGKTQYFGPGTRLLVL.

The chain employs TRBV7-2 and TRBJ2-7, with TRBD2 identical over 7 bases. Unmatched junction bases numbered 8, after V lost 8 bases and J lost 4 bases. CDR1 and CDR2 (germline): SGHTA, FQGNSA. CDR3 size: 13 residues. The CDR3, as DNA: TGTGCCAGCCGCGGGAGCCCCGCATACGAGCAGTACTTC. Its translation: CASRGSPAYEQYF.